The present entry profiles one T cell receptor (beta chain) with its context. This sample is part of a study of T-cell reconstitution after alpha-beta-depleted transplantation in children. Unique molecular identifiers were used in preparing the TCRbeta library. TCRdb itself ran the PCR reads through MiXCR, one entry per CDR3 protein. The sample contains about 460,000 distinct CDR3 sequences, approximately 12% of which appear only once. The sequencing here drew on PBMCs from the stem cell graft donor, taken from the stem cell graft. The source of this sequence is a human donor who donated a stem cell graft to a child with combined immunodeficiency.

CDR3 bases: TGCGCCAGCAGACTGGAACTAGCGGGAGTCACCGGGGAGCTGTTTTTT. It translates to CASRLELAGVTGELFF. The rearrangement joins TRBV5-1 to TRBJ2-2, with 11 bases lining up with TRBD2. J was trimmed by 4 bases and V by 5 bases; bases with no gene match: 7. Germline CDR1 is SGHRS and CDR2 is YFSETQ. CDR3 length: 16 residues.